This T cell receptor beta chain derives from a study of blood T cell repertoires in COVID-19. Study-wide background: Acute and convalescent COVID-19 specimens originated in the United States, Italy and Spain. PBMCs, B-cell-depleted T cells, or T cells were the source of the cDNA or gDNA that made up the material.

Germline V gene lookup returns CDR1 KGHSH and CDR2 LQKENI. The CDR3 has 15 residues. V was pared by 2 bases and J by 2 bases, with 10 bases between. Original processing methods: Quantification of nucleated cells was approximated via reference gene primer amplification. Profiled with immunoSEQ multiplex PCR; TCRdb holds only in-frame clones, not every one. Clone size and the V and J calls come from that table; the DNA yielded D and trimming. The data contain a few hundred thousand clones, 89% of them singletons. The receptor's source is a middle-aged woman who had recovered from COVID-19. Material for sequencing was peripheral blood. The V and J genes are TRBV18 and TRBJ1-5; maybe TRBD1 (5 bases). CDR3 residues: CASSPRGGGNQPQHF. The CDR3, as DNA: TGTGCCAGCTCACCAAGGGGCGGGGGCAATCAGCCCCAGCATTTT.